This T cell receptor beta chain appears in the sequencing data of a study of blood T cells in healthy people across ages. Study-wide background: About one barcoded beta molecule per two T cells was captured by template switching.

Study-wide results and limits: A roughly linear fall in TCR beta diversity per million T cells was seen with increasing age. A conclusive naive versus antigen-experienced comparison was prevented by the unsorted PBMCs.

Worth noting for this clonotype: Its specificity is not known.

Sample-barcoded 5' priming and a J-beta primer mix drove a second PCR of roughly 6 to 12 cycles. Per-sample output comprised a minimum of 2.5 million paired-end reads containing CDR3. TCRdb redid the calling of the 5' RACE reads with MiXCR, one entry per CDR3 protein. Among roughly 790,000 distinct CDR3 sequences listed, approximately 43% were seen once. The V gene's germline CDR1 is SGHVS and CDR2 FQNEAQ. CDR3 length: 14 residues. The V end was cut by 5 bases, the J end by 5 bases, with 13 bases between. The receptor was isolated from a woman aged 55-70 years in good health. This sequence joins TRBV7-8 and TRBJ2-4; D call uncertain. The sequenced material came from blood. The CDR3 loop is CASSIGAAQNIQYF. CDR3 nucleotide sequence: TGTGCCAGCAGCATTGGTGCCGCCCAAAACATTCAGTACTTC.